Listed below are T cell receptor beta chains from one sample, sequenced in a study of a mutant IDH1 vaccine in newly diagnosed glioma. The method was immunoSEQ multiplex PCR; TCRdb's version includes in-frame clones alone and lacks a portion of them. The sample yields under 150,000 clones, around 90% seen once. No antigen has been identified for these receptors. Here the sequenced sample was PBMCs, taken from a glioma patient whose treatment included an IDH1 peptide vaccine. The source is a woman aged 45 to 65 with glioma. CDR3s include the opening cysteine and the closing phenylalanine or tryptophan. A D gene is named only where the DNA matches it firmly. Clone size is not always given. Where it is, it says once, few, many or a class for expanded clones.

J gene	clone size	V gene	D gene	CDR3 protein	CDR3 DNA
TRBJ1-2	few	TRBV25-1	.	CASSDDPDGYTF	TGTGCCAGCAGTGATGACCCGGATGGCTACACCTTC
TRBJ1-3	.	TRBV28	.	CASSFGRAGNTIYF	TGTGCCAGCAGTTTCGGCAGGGCTGGAAACACCATATATTTT
TRBJ1-5	.	TRBV6-1	.	CASRGTGKPQHF	TGTGCCAGCAGAGGAACAGGGAAACCCCAGCATTTT
TRBJ1-1	.	TRBV2	TRBD1	CASSSGQGSRMNTEAFF	TGTGCCAGCAGCTCGGGACAGGGTAGCAGAATGAACACTGAAGCTTTCTTT
TRBJ2-1	.	TRBV11-2	TRBD2	CASSSSGRLDNEQFF	TGTGCCAGCAGCTCTAGCGGGAGGCTGGACAATGAGCAGTTCTTC
TRBJ2-1	.	TRBV6-4	TRBD2	CASSDPLAGGSYNEQFF	TGTGCCAGCAGTGACCCTTTAGCGGGGGGCTCCTACAATGAGCAGTTCTTC
TRBJ1-5	.	TRBV28	.	CASSPPNGSPGSQHF	TGTGCCAGCAGCCCCCCCAACGGCAGCCCTGGGTCCCAGCATTTT
TRBJ2-2	.	TRBV19	.	CATLENAQHQGTGELFF	TGTGCCACTTTGGAGAACGCCCAGCACCAAGGGACCGGGGAGCTGTTTTTT
TRBJ1-5	.	TRBV9	.	CASSMGAGSNQPQHF	TGTGCCAGCAGCATGGGGGCGGGTAGCAATCAGCCCCAGCATTTT
TRBJ1-4	.	TRBV30	.	CAWSVGNEKLFF	TGTGCCTGGAGTGTTGGTAATGAAAAACTGTTTTTT
TRBJ1-2	once	TRBV4-1	.	CASSQDWGAGGYTF	TGCGCCAGCAGCCAAGATTGGGGGGCGGGAGGCTACACCTTC
TRBJ2-7	.	TRBV9	TRBD2	CASSVSGTSGSYEQYF	TGTGCCAGCAGCGTAAGTGGGACTAGTGGTAGTTACGAGCAGTACTTC
TRBJ2-7	few	TRBV11-1	.	CASSHSSYEQYF	TGTGCCAGCAGTCATAGCTCCTACGAGCAGTACTTC
TRBJ1-3	.	TRBV30	.	CAHGDLGNTIYF	TGTGCCCACGGGGATCTCGGAAACACCATATATTTT
TRBJ1-1	.	TRBV11-1	.	CASSRDGFAFF	TGTGCCAGCAGCAGGGACGGGTTCGCTTTCTTT
TRBJ1-1	.	TRBV21-1	.	CASTRVSLDTEAFF	TGTGCCAGCACCCGGGTATCGCTTGACACTGAAGCTTTCTTT
TRBJ2-7	.	TRBV4-1	.	CASSHGRGSYEQYF	TGCGCCAGCAGCCACGGGAGAGGCTCCTACGAGCAGTACTTC
TRBJ2-7	.	TRBV27	.	CASSMVARYEQYF	TGTGCCAGCAGTATGGTAGCGAGATACGAGCAGTACTTC
TRBJ2-7	.	TRBV5-6	TRBD2	CASSSGLVYEQYF	TGTGCCAGCAGCTCGGGACTAGTCTACGAGCAGTACTTC
TRBJ1-2	.	TRBV4-1	TRBD1	CASSLVPGQGVYGYTF	TGCGCCAGCAGCCTAGTCCCGGGACAGGGAGTCTATGGCTACACCTTC
TRBJ1-2	.	TRBV5-1	TRBD1	CASSATGDGYTF	TGCGCCAGCAGCGCGACAGGGGACGGCTACACCTTC
TRBJ2-1	.	TRBV25-1	.	CASSRRSVEQFF	TGTGCCAGCAGTAGGCGGAGCGTGGAGCAGTTCTTC
TRBJ2-5	.	TRBV7-9	.	CASSQGGKGETQYF	TGTGCCAGCAGCCAAGGTGGGAAGGGAGAGACCCAGTACTTC
TRBJ1-2	.	TRBV5-1	TRBD1	CASSLSGDRRIMGGYTF	TGCGCCAGCAGCTTGTCAGGGGACAGGCGAATTATGGGAGGCTACACCTTC
TRBJ2-1	.	TRBV11-2	.	CASSVEAANEQFF	TGTGCCAGCAGCGTGGAGGCAGCCAATGAGCAGTTCTTC
TRBJ2-7	.	TRBV13	.	CASSKGPLQYEQYF	TGTGCCAGCAGCAAAGGACCTCTCCAATACGAGCAGTACTTC
TRBJ1-2	.	TRBV30	.	CAWSVTGTNYGYTF	TGTGCCTGGAGTGTTACGGGGACGAACTATGGCTACACCTTC
TRBJ2-1	.	TRBV4-1	.	CASSQDPGTVKMNEQFF	TGCGCCAGCAGCCAAGATCCGGGAACAGTAAAAATGAATGAGCAGTTCTTC
TRBJ2-2	.	TRBV5-4	TRBD1	CASSSQGAPGELFF	TGTGCCAGCAGCTCCCAGGGGGCCCCCGGGGAGCTGTTTTTT
TRBJ2-1	.	TRBV19	.	CASSISYNEQFF	TGTGCCAGTAGTATCTCGTACAATGAGCAGTTCTTC
TRBJ2-1	.	TRBV2	.	CASGARGEQFF	TGTGCCAGCGGGGCGCGGGGTGAGCAGTTCTTC
TRBJ2-5	.	TRBV5-5	TRBD2	CASSFSGGRETQYF	TGTGCCAGCAGCTTCTCCGGGGGGAGGGAGACCCAGTACTTC
TRBJ1-2	.	TRBV28	.	CASSLLATLSYGYTF	TGTGCCAGCAGTTTATTGGCCACCCTCTCCTATGGCTACACCTTC
TRBJ1-6	.	TRBV2	.	CASSESAVLDSPLHF	TGTGCCAGCAGTGAATCTGCGGTGTTAGATTCACCCCTCCACTTT
TRBJ2-1	.	TRBV5-1	TRBD2	CASRVLAGRPAYNEQFF	TGCGCCAGCAGAGTACTAGCGGGCCGCCCCGCCTACAATGAGCAGTTCTTC
TRBJ2-4	.	TRBV19	.	CASSSRGLYIQYF	TGTGCCAGTAGCTCACGAGGGTTGTACATTCAGTACTTC
TRBJ1-3	.	TRBV28	.	CASSPGQFLNTIYF	TGTGCCAGCAGTCCAGGACAGTTTTTAAACACCATATATTTT
TRBJ2-3	.	TRBV2	TRBD2	CASSEVGGQADTQYF	TGTGCCAGCAGTGAAGTGGGAGGGCAGGCAGATACGCAGTATTTT
TRBJ2-5	.	TRBV7-9	TRBD1	CASSRYRGRKETQYF	TGTGCCAGCAGCCGTTACAGGGGGCGCAAAGAGACCCAGTACTTC
TRBJ1-2	.	TRBV2	.	CASRRGQPNPGYTF	TGTGCCAGCAGAAGAGGACAGCCGAATCCTGGCTACACCTTC
TRBJ2-1	.	TRBV7-6	.	CASSPREIANEQFF	TGTGCCAGCAGTCCACGGGAGATAGCCAATGAGCAGTTCTTC
TRBJ2-4	.	TRBV29-1	TRBD2	CSVEEAGVTIQYF	TGCAGCGTTGAAGAAGCGGGGGTCACCATTCAGTACTTC
TRBJ1-5	.	TRBV2	.	CASSVQRNQPQHF	TGTGCCAGCAGTGTTCAGCGGAATCAGCCCCAGCATTTT
TRBJ2-2	.	TRBV30	.	CAWSPRGRGNTGELFF	TGTGCCTGGAGTCCTCGGGGCAGGGGGAACACCGGGGAGCTGTTTTTT
TRBJ2-6	.	TRBV28	.	CAARGITTSGANVLTF	TGTGCCGCGAGGGGGATAACAACCTCTGGGGCCAACGTCCTGACTTTC
TRBJ2-7	.	TRBV13	TRBD2	CASSLAGGPREQYF	TGTGCCAGCAGCTTAGCGGGAGGGCCCCGGGAGCAGTACTTC
TRBJ2-5	.	TRBV7-3	.	CASTPVAYSETQYF	TGTGCCAGCACCCCCGTAGCATATTCAGAGACCCAGTACTTC
TRBJ1-2	.	TRBV7-9	.	CASKGDSNYGYTF	TGTGCCAGCAAGGGAGACAGTAACTATGGCTACACCTTC
TRBJ2-3	.	TRBV4-1	TRBD2	CASSYPAGSGRARGTDTQYF	TGCGCCAGCAGCTATCCGGCAGGTAGCGGGAGGGCCAGGGGCACAGATACGCAGTATTTT
TRBJ2-5	.	TRBV19	.	CASSTYGLGETQYF	TGTGCCAGTAGTACTTACGGCCTGGGGGAGACCCAGTACTTC
TRBJ2-3	.	TRBV14	TRBD1	CASSRGTGPDTQYF	TGTGCCAGCAGCCGAGGGACAGGTCCAGATACGCAGTATTTT
TRBJ2-1	.	TRBV6-4	.	CASSDTQHRTYNEQFF	TGTGCCAGCAGTGACACACAACATAGGACCTACAATGAGCAGTTCTTC
TRBJ1-1	.	TRBV13	.	CASSFTGYEAFF	TGTGCCAGCAGCTTTACGGGCTATGAAGCTTTCTTT
TRBJ2-7	once	TRBV4-1	.	CASSQDEEPDEQYF	TGCGCCAGCAGCCAAGATGAGGAACCTGACGAGCAGTACTTC
TRBJ1-2	.	TRBV11-1	.	CASSPQMGEYGYTF	TGTGCCAGCAGCCCCCAAATGGGCGAGTATGGCTACACCTTC
TRBJ2-2	.	TRBV5-1	.	CASSLVPGSLGTGELFF	TGCGCCAGCAGCTTGGTTCCAGGGAGTCTGGGCACCGGGGAGCTGTTTTTT
TRBJ2-4	.	TRBV27	TRBD2	CASGLAGVKNIQYF	TGTGCCAGCGGTCTAGCGGGAGTCAAAAACATTCAGTACTTC